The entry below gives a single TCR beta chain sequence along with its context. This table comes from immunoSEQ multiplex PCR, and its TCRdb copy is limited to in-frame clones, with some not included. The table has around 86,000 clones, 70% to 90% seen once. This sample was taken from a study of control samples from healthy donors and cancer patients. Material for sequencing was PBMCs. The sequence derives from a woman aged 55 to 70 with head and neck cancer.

CDR3 sequence reads: CASSRRLRSYEQYF. The DNA for the CDR3 is TGTGCCAGCAGCCGCCGACTACGGTCCTACGAGCAGTACTTC. The chain couples TRBV3-1 (or the pseudogene TRBV3-2) to TRBJ2-7, with a tentative D call TRBD2 (5 bases). This CDR3 has 14 residues. CDR1 is LGHDT and CDR2 is YNNKEL in the germline V gene (reference sequence). V was shortened by 4 bases and J by 1 base, with 11 bases between the two germline ends.